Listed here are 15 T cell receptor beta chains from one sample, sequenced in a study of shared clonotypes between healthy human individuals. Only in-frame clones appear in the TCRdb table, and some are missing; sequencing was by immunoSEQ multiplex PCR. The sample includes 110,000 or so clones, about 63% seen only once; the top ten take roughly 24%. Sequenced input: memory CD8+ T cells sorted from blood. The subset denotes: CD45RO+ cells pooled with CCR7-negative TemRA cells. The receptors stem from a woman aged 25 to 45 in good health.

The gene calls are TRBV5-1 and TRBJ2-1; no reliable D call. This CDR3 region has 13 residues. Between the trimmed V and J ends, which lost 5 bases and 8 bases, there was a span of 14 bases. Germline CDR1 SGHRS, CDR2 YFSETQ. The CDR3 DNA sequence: TGCGCCAGCAGGCCTGGACCCCGCCATGAGCAGTTCTTC. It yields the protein CASRPGPRHEQFF.

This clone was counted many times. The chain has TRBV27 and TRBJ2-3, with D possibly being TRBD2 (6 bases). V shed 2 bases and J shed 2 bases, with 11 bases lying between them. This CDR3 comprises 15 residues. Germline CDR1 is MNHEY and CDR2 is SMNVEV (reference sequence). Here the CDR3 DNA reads TGTGCCAGCAGTTTAGGAGGGGTGCCCACAGATACGCAGTATTTT. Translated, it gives CASSLGGVPTDTQYF.

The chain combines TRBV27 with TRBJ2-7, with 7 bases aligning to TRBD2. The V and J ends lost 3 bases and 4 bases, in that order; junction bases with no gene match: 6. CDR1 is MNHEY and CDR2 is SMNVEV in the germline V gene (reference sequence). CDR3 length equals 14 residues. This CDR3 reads CASSFGGSRYEQYF. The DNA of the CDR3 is TGTGCCAGCAGTTTCGGGGGGAGTAGGTACGAGCAGTACTTC.

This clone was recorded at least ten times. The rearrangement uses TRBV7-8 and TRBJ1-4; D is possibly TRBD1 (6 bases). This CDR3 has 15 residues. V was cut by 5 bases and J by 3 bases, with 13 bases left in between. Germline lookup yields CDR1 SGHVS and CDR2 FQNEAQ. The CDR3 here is CASSHRGGANEKLFF. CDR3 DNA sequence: TGTGCCAGCAGCCACCGAGGGGGAGCTAATGAAAAACTGTTTTTT. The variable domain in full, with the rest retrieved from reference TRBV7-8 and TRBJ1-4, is GAGVSQSPRYKVAKRGQDVALRCDPISGHVSLFWYQQALGQGPEFLTYFQNEAQLDKSGLPSDRFFAERPEGSVSTLKIQRTQQEDSAVYLCASSHRGGANEKLFFGSGTQLSVL.

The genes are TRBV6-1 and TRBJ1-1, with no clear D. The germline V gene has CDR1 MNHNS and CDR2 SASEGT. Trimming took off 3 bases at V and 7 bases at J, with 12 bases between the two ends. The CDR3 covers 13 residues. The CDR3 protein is CASSDAAEGEAFF. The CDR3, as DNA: TGTGCCAGCAGTGATGCGGCCGAGGGTGAAGCTTTCTTT.

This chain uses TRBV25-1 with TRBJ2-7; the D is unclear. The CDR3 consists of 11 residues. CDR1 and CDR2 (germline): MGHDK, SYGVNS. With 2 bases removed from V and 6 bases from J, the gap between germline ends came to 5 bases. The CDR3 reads CASSEQREQYF. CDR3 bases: TGTGCCAGCAGTGAACAGCGCGAGCAGTACTTC.

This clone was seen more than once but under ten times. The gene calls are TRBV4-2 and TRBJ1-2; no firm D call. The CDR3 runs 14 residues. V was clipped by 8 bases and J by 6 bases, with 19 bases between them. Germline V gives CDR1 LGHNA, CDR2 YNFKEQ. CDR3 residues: CASSRGSGVDGYTF. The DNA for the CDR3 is TGTGCCAGCTCTCGGGGTTCGGGAGTGGATGGCTACACCTTC.

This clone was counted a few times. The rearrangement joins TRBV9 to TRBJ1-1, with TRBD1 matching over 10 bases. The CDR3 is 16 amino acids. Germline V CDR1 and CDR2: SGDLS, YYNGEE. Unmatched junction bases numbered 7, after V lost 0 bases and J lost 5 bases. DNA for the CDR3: TGTGCCAGCAGCGTAGTAGGGGACAGGGGTAAAACTGAAGCTTTCTTT. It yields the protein CASSVVGDRGKTEAFF.

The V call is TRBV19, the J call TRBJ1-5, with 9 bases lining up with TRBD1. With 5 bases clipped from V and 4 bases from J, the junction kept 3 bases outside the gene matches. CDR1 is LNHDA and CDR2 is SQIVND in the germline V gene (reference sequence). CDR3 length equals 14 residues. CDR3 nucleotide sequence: TGTGCCAGTAGTGAACAGGGGGCAAATCAGCCCCAGCATTTT. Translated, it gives CASSEQGANQPQHF.

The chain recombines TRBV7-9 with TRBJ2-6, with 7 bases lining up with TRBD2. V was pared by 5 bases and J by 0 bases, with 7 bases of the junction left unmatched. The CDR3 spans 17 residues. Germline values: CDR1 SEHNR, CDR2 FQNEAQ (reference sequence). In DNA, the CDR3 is TGTGCCAGCAGCCAAGAGGGAGGGGCCTCTGGGGCCAACGTCCTGACTTTC. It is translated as CASSQEGGASGANVLTF.

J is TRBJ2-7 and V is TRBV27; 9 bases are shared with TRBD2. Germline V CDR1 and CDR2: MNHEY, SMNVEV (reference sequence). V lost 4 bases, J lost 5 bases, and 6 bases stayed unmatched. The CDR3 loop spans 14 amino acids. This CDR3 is CASSYLGLADEQYF. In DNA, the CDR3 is TGTGCCAGCAGTTACCTGGGACTAGCTGACGAGCAGTACTTC.

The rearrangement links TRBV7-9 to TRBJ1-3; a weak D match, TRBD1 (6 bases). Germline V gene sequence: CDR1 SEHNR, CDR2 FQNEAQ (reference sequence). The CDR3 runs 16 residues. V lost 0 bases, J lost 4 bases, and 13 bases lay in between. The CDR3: CASSLAKTGIGNTIYF. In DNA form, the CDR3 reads TGTGCCAGCAGCTTAGCGAAGACAGGAATCGGAAACACCATATATTTT.

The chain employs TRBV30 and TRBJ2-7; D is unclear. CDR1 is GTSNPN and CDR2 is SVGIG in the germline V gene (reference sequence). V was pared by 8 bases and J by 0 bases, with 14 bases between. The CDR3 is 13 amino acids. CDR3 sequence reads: CAGSEGFSYEQYF. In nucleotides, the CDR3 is TGTGCCGGATCAGAAGGCTTCTCCTACGAGCAGTACTTC.

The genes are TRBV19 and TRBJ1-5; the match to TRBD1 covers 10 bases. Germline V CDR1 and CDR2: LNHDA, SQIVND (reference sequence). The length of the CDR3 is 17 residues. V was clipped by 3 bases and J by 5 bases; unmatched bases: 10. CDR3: CASSMYTGQGVYQPQHF. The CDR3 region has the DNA TGTGCCAGTAGTATGTACACCGGACAGGGGGTTTATCAGCCCCAGCATTTT.

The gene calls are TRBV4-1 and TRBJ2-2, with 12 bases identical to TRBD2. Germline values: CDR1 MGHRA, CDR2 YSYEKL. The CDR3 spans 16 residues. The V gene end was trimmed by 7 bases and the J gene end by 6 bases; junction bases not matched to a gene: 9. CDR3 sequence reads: CASTRLAGDLAGELFF. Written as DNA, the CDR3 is TGCGCCAGCACCAGACTAGCGGGAGATCTGGCCGGGGAGCTGTTTTTT.